The 28 T cell receptor beta chains presented below share a single source sample, sequenced in a study of T cell repertoires in cytomegalovirus infection. TCRdb called the reads again in MiXCR, with one record for every CDR3 protein. Of 200,000 to 300,000 distinct CDR3 sequences in the sample, 6.5% are singletons; the top ten hold under 7.5%. The specimen sequenced was PBMCs. Receptors were obtained from a human donor in good health (CMV status not recorded). Some clones in this sample may be carry-over from other donors' samples.

This clonotype was seen at least ten times. The V and J genes are TRBV7-2 and TRBJ1-2; maybe TRBD1 (5 bases). CDR3 length equals 15 residues. Germline CDR1 is SGHTA and CDR2 is FQGNSA. V was shortened by 3 bases and J by 5 bases, with 16 bases between the two germline ends. The CDR3 coding sequence is TGTGCCAGCAGCTTTGGAGGGGCCGGGCGATATGGCTACACCTTC. This gives the protein CASSFGGAGRYGYTF.

This clonotype was counted at least ten times. The chain employs TRBV25-1 and TRBJ1-3, with TRBD1 matching 7 bases. CDR1 is MGHDK, CDR2 SYGVNS, per germline. V shed 8 bases, J shed 3 bases, and the junction held 16 bases outside the gene matches. This CDR3 comprises 17 residues. CDR3 residues: CASLGQARVNRGNTIYF. The CDR3 DNA is TGTGCCAGCCTCGGACAGGCGCGAGTTAACCGTGGAAACACCATATATTTT.

This clonotype occurred many times. The chain has TRBV30 and TRBJ1-6, with 9 bases fitting TRBD1. This CDR3 is 14 amino acids long. Unmatched junction bases numbered 5, after V lost 4 bases and J lost 7 bases. CDR1 is GTSNPN, CDR2 SVGIG, per germline (reference sequence). CDR3 loop: CAWIGTGPNSPLHF. CDR3 sequence (DNA): TGTGCCTGGATAGGGACAGGGCCAAATTCACCCCTCCACTTT.

This clonotype showed up many times. The chain carries TRBV19 and TRBJ2-1, with D perhaps assigned TRBD1 or TRBD2 (7 bases each). The CDR3 is made up of 14 amino acids. Germline-derived CDR1 and CDR2 are LNHDA and SQIVND (reference sequence). Trimming took 3 bases from V and 4 from J, leaving 10 bases between them. In nucleotides, the CDR3 is TGTGCCAGTAGTATCAGGGGGGGGTACAATGAGCAGTTCTTC. Translated, it gives CASSIRGGYNEQFF.

This clonotype has at least ten counts. This chain connects TRBV6-5 to TRBJ2-3, with 9 bases fitting TRBD1. V lost 2 bases to trimming and J lost 6 bases; unmatched junction nucleotides: 6. This CDR3 region has 15 residues. CDR1 and CDR2 from the germline V gene are MNHEY and SVGAGI. As DNA, the CDR3 is TGTGCCAGCAGTTACGGGACAGGGAGAGCGGATACGCAGTATTTT. Amino acid sequence: CASSYGTGRADTQYF.

Many counts were recorded for this clonotype. The chain links TRBV11-1 to TRBJ1-1, with D uncertain. The V and J ends lost 7 bases and 4 bases respectively, with 16 bases between them. From germline, CDR1 is SGHAT and CDR2 FQDESV (reference sequence). CDR3 size: 14 residues. The CDR3 DNA follows: TGTGCCAGCACCCCCCTCGTAGTAAGCACTGAAGCTTTCTTT. It is translated as CASTPLVVSTEAFF.

This clonotype was recorded at least ten times. The chain is built from TRBV9 and TRBJ2-6, with D unclear. The V gene's germline CDR1 is SGDLS and CDR2 YYNGEE. V was clipped by 3 bases and J by 0 bases, with 13 bases between them. The CDR3 loop spans 17 amino acids. The CDR3 sequence: CASSARTVLSGANVLTF. The CDR3 bases are TGTGCCAGCAGCGCTAGGACGGTTCTCTCTGGGGCCAACGTCCTGACTTTC.

This clonotype was recorded many times. V gene TRBV7-2 combines with J gene TRBJ2-7, with D maybe TRBD1 (5 bases). Trimming removed 7 bases from V and 2 bases from J, with 15 bases in between. Per the germline V gene, CDR1 is SGHTA and CDR2 is FQGNSA. This CDR3 contains 14 residues. The CDR3 DNA follows: TGTGCCAGCACCCCGGGCAGGGAAACCTACGAGCAGTACTTC. As protein: CASTPGRETYEQYF.

This clonotype was seen at least ten times. The chain combines TRBV7-3 with TRBJ2-1; a weak D match, TRBD2 (5 bases). Germline V gene lookup returns CDR1 SGHTA and CDR2 FQGTGA. V lost 4 bases to trimming and J lost 3 bases, with 7 bases between them. The CDR3 has 13 residues. CDR3 loop: CASSSGLYNEQFF. In nucleotides, the CDR3 is TGTGCCAGCAGCTCCGGACTCTACAATGAGCAGTTCTTC.

This clonotype occurred many times. This chain links TRBV20-1 with TRBJ1-1, with D unclear. Deletions cut 3 bases from V and 4 bases from J, with 15 bases between. The V gene's germline CDR1 is DFQATT and CDR2 SNEGSKA (reference sequence). This CDR3 is 14 amino acids long. DNA of the CDR3: TGCAGTGCTAGCCGAACCGCCCGAGGCACTGAAGCTTTCTTT. It is translated as CSASRTARGTEAFF.

In this sample, this clonotype turned up many times. The chain couples TRBV20-1 to TRBJ2-1; 10 bases line up with TRBD2. The CDR3 contains 15 residues. V dropped 1 base and J dropped 8; count of bases not matched to a gene: 8. Germline V gene data show CDR1 as DFQATT and CDR2 as SNEGSKA (reference sequence). CDR3 DNA: TGCAGTGCTAGAGCAAGAGCGGGGGGGTTCGATGAGCAGTTCTTC. It translates to CSARARAGGFDEQFF.

This clonotype was counted at least ten times. The chain recombines TRBV6-2 or TRBV6-3 with TRBJ1-5, with 8 bases fitting TRBD1. The germline gives CDR1 MNHEY, CDR2 SVGEGT. CDR3 length: 14 residues. With V trimmed by 8 bases and J by 1 base, 4 bases remained unmatched. The CDR3 is CASQGAGSNQPQHF. CDR3 coding DNA: TGTGCCAGCCAGGGGGCAGGAAGCAATCAGCCCCAGCATTTT.

The sample holds many counts of this clonotype. The V and J genes are TRBV12-3 or TRBV12-4 and TRBJ2-7; possibly TRBD1 for D (5 bases). The CDR3 length is 15 residues. V was shortened by 0 bases and J by 0 bases, with 9 bases between the two germline ends. CDR3 DNA: TGTGCCAGCAGTTTAGCAGGGGCGAGCTCCTACGAGCAGTACTTC. Translation: CASSLAGASSYEQYF.

Notes on this clonotype: This may come from a read error, since a much larger clone is one base off. The chain employs TRBV19 and TRBJ1-2, with 7 bases that match TRBD1. The CDR3 is 16 residues long. Looked up from germline, CDR1 is LNHDA and CDR2 is SQIVND (reference sequence). The CDR3 region is CASKGGALLRSYCYTF. CDR3 DNA sequence: TGTGCCAGTAAAGGGGGCGCACTACTGCGGAGCTATTGCTACACCTTC.

This clonotype was seen repeatedly, ten times or more. The gene calls are TRBV4-1 and TRBJ1-1; tentatively, D is TRBD1 (5 bases). Trimming pared 1 base from V and 0 bases from J, leaving 9 bases between. CDR3 length: 15 amino acids. Germline lookup yields CDR1 MGHRA and CDR2 YSYEKL. CDR3 in amino acids: CASSQARALNTEAFF. Here the CDR3 DNA reads TGCGCCAGCAGCCAAGCCAGGGCGTTGAACACTGAAGCTTTCTTT.

This clonotype was seen at least ten times. This chain links TRBV6-5 with TRBJ1-5; D uncertain. CDR3 size: 15 residues. V was clipped by 7 bases and J by 3 bases, with 16 bases between them. The germline CDR1 and CDR2 sequences are MNHEY and SVGAGI. The CDR3 reads CASKFREGTNQPQHF. The CDR3, as DNA: TGTGCCAGCAAGTTTAGGGAGGGTACCAATCAGCCCCAGCATTTT.

This clonotype was counted ten times or more. This rearrangement joins TRBV20-1 to TRBJ1-5; no clear D. Between the trimmed V and J ends, which lost 3 bases and 5 bases, there was a span of 11 bases. Germline CDR1 and CDR2: DFQATT and SNEGSKA (reference sequence). This CDR3 comprises 13 residues. CDR3 in DNA: TGCAGTGCTAGGGACCTTATCTATCAGCCCCAGCATTTT. Amino acid sequence: CSARDLIYQPQHF.

This clonotype was observed at least ten times. J is TRBJ1-1 and V is TRBV7-9; D is unclear. Germline CDR1 reads SEHNR; CDR2 reads FQNEAQ (reference sequence). The ends were cut back, 5 bases at V and 12 bases at J, with 19 bases in the middle. There are 13 residues in the CDR3. This chain's CDR3 is CASSHSRRKRPFF. The CDR3 DNA sequence: TGTGCCAGCAGCCACTCCCGACGGAAGCGTCCTTTCTTT.

The table lists this clonotype with many counts. The chain uses TRBV18 and TRBJ2-1, with D possibly being TRBD1 or TRBD2 (5 bases each). CDR3 length: 15 residues. CDR1 is KGHSH, CDR2 LQKENI, per germline. The V end lost 1 base, the J end lost 7 bases, and 14 bases lay between the germline ends. Here the CDR3 reads CASSPLREWRNEQFF. The CDR3 nucleotides are TGTGCCAGCTCACCACTCAGGGAGTGGAGAAATGAGCAGTTCTTC.

This clonotype was detected many times. The chain carries TRBV7-2 and TRBJ2-1; TRBD2 might be the D (6 bases). Trimming removed 2 bases at V and 2 bases at J, with 10 bases between. CDR1 SGHTA and CDR2 FQGNSA come from the germline V gene. The CDR3 contains 15 residues. CDR3 amino acids: CASSLKAGTYNEQFF. In DNA, the CDR3 is TGTGCCAGCAGCTTAAAGGCGGGGACCTACAATGAGCAGTTCTTC.

This clonotype was picked up many times. The rearrangement uses TRBV7-2 and TRBJ1-2, with a tentative D call TRBD1 (6 bases). V lost 3 bases and J lost 5, with 13 bases in between. The germline V gene encodes CDR1 SGHTA and CDR2 FQGNSA. The CDR3 runs to 14 residues. As DNA, the CDR3 is TGTGCCAGCAGCTTGGGCGGACAGATGTATGGCTACACCTTC. It yields the protein CASSLGGQMYGYTF. The full variable domain, with the rest looked up from reference TRBV7-2 and TRBJ1-2, is GAGVSQSPSNKVTEKGKDVELRCDPISGHTALYWYRQSLGQGLEFLIYFQGNSAPDKSGLPSDRFSAERTGGSVSTLTIQRTQQEDSAVYLCASSLGGQMYGYTFGSGTRLTVV.

This clonotype was counted at least ten times. The rearrangement joins TRBV7-2 to TRBJ1-6; D unresolved. Germline V gene data show CDR1 as SGHTA and CDR2 as FQGNSA. The CDR3 extends over 17 amino acids. Trimming shortened V by 8 bases and J by 6 bases, and 23 bases separated the two germline ends. CDR3 amino acids: CASSVVGSVGSNSPLHF. The CDR3 DNA reads TGTGCCAGCTCGGTCGTGGGGTCTGTGGGAAGTAATTCACCCCTCCACTTT.

This clonotype was observed at least ten times. This chain connects TRBV28 to TRBJ1-5; the D is unclear. Trimming cost V 6 bases and J 11 bases, with 11 bases left between them. Per the germline V gene, CDR1 is MDHEN and CDR2 is SYDVKM. The CDR3 length is 11 residues. CDR3 in DNA: TGTGCCAGCAGCAGCCGGGCCGCCCAGCATTTT. Translated, it gives CASSSRAAQHF.

Many counts were recorded for this clonotype. J is TRBJ1-1 and V is TRBV6-2 or TRBV6-3, with D possibly being TRBD1 (6 bases). This CDR3 spans 14 amino acids. CDR1 and CDR2 (germline): MNHEY, SVGEGT. V lost 6 bases and J lost 5, with 16 bases in between. CDR3 DNA: TGTGCCAGCAGCCTCAGGGGCGCAAGTACTGAAGCTTTCTTT. Residues: CASSLRGASTEAFF.

Worth noting for this clonotype: A read error may explain this, as a much larger clone is one base away. V usage is TRBV20-1 and J usage is TRBJ1-2; D is perhaps TRBD1 (5 bases). This CDR3 contains 15 residues. Germline V gives CDR1 DFQATT, CDR2 SNEGSKA (reference sequence). CDR3 nucleotides: TGCAGTGCTAGACTGGCCGGGGGTGGAATCTATGGCCACACCTTC. This translates into CSARLAGGGIYGHTF.

This clonotype was picked up many times. The chain recombines TRBV5-1 with TRBJ2-3, with TRBD2 matching over 8 bases. V trimming: 4 bases; J trimming: 4 bases; junction bases outside the gene matches: 5. Germline CDR1 is SGHRS and CDR2 is YFSETQ. The CDR3 length is 14 residues. The CDR3, as DNA: TGCGCCAGCAGCCGGACGGGGGGGGCAGATACGCAGTATTTT. This sequence encodes CASSRTGGADTQYF.

Many counts were recorded for this clonotype. This rearrangement joins TRBV20-1 to TRBJ2-3; D gene ambiguous. The CDR3 runs to 12 residues. V lost 3 bases and J lost 1, with 5 bases in between. Germline-derived CDR1 and CDR2 are DFQATT and SNEGSKA (reference sequence). The CDR3 sequence: CSARARTDTQYF. Here the CDR3 DNA reads TGCAGTGCTAGGGCACGCACAGATACGCAGTATTTT.

This clonotype was seen at least ten times. The chain is built from TRBV11-2 and TRBJ1-4; D is perhaps TRBD1 (6 bases). Trimming took 2 bases from V and 2 from J, leaving 12 bases between them. There are 16 residues in the CDR3. The germline V gene encodes CDR1 SGHAT and CDR2 FQNNGV. In DNA form, the CDR3 reads TGTGCCAGCAGCTTATTGGGGGCAGTTACTAATGAAAAACTGTTTTTT. It translates to CASSLLGAVTNEKLFF.